This T cell receptor (beta chain) stems from a study of blood T cell repertoires in COVID-19 (dated by TCRdb to 2018 to 2021). About the study as a whole: Collaborator samples came from the United States, Italy and Spain and covered acute and convalescent phases of COVID-19. The prospective study material was composed of cDNA or gDNA derived from T cells, B-cell-depleted T cells, or PBMCs. Subjects who had been exposed to COVID-19, were actively infected with it, or had recovered from it provided the deeply sampled blood TCRbeta repertoires that made up the dataset. The repertoires were made available in a free public database intended to serve as a resource for research on the immune response to SARS-CoV-2. Samples were obtained from the ongoing ImmuneRACE study (first 160 participants) and from some 1,300 subjects provided by 6 global collaborators. Sample metadata almost always included a de-identified subject ID, COVID-19 status, age in years and sex. Where available, HLA class I and class II types were taken from metadata supplied by the sample provider and were not determined by assay-based typing. Points the paper makes about the study in general: How much clinical and demographic metadata was included differed by source and by participant, and the metadata was provided uncurated.

Concerning this clone itself: Its target antigen remains unknown. Per-nucleotide qualities are absent, and no much larger clonotype sits a single base away.

Trimming at the junction amounts to 3 bases on V and 7 bases on J, and the germline ends lie 9 bases apart. Measured from the cysteine to the phenylalanine, the CDR3 is 12 residues long. The retained sequence is limited to the CDR3, 36 bases, with the frame set at the first base. The CDR1 and CDR2 encoded by the germline V gene are MNHNS and SASEGT. In the prospective study, participants were about 18 to 89 years old, resided in fewer than 25 geographic areas of the United States, and were enrolled through a virtual design. Cohort assignment in the prospective study relied on participant-reported clinical history from a screening survey and a study questionnaire. Recovered participants in ImmuneRACE Cohort 3 were defined by two consecutive negative NP/OP PCR tests, clearance by a healthcare professional, or resolution of symptoms. Mobile phlebotomists in the prospective study collected whole blood, serum and a nasopharyngeal or oropharyngeal swab from every participant. Participants in the prospective study had the option to provide additional blood draws and questionnaires over a 2-month period. Before DNA extraction, blood samples from the prospective study were shipped at room temperature or frozen.

The immunoSEQ Assay, a bias-controlled multiplex PCR, was used to amplify TCRbeta CDR3 regions from genomic DNA. As for the original processing: Nucleated cell counts per sample were estimated from amplification of reference gene primers within the assay. To quantify the absolute abundance of each unique TCRbeta CDR3 rearrangement, sequence reads were collapsed and filtered. For each sample, productive Simpson clonality was calculated by taking the square root of Simpson's diversity index across productive rearrangements. This is the immuneACCESS table as TCRdb keeps it, with only in-frame sequences that have V and J called. A part of the clones is gone; compared with another copy, unresolved V genes explain less than half, and the rest is unexplained. The D gene and trimming were derived from the DNA, and the V and J assignments and clone size from that table. This sample holds about 170,000 clones; roughly 88% were observed only once. The top ten hold roughly 15% of the sample.

The specimen sequenced was PBMCs or T cells enriched from blood (not recorded which). This chain is built from TRBV6-1 and TRBJ1-1; confidence is insufficient to name the D gene. This clonotype was obtained from a man over 45 who had recovered from COVID-19. The encoded CDR3 is CASSESFGEAFF. The DNA sequence follows: TGTGCCAGCAGTGAGAGTTTCGGTGAAGCTTTCTTT.